This TCR beta chain appears in the sequencing data of a study of regulatory T cells in long-lasting Graves disease. At least ten counts were recorded for this clonotype. Arm-PCR of CDR3 regions with iRepertoire HTBI primers generated TCR beta libraries. TCRdb processed the multiplex PCR reads anew with MiXCR; each CDR3 protein has one entry. Here the sample spans 350,000 to 450,000 distinct CDR3 sequences, roughly 20% being singletons. The germline V and J ends were trimmed by 10 bases and 4 bases, with 14 bases remaining between them. The CDR3 extends over 13 amino acids. Looked up from germline, CDR1 is MNHEY and CDR2 is SVGEGT. This sample's time point: persistent/refractory GD, antithyroid drugs over 5 years with positive TRAb. The authors made the TCR library using RNA they extracted from PBMCs.

The chain recombines TRBV6-2 or TRBV6-3 with TRBJ1-5; D not resolved. The specimen comprised peripheral blood mononuclear cells (PBMCs), sampled when the disease was refractory, from a patient treated with antithyroid drugs. This sequence was found in a female donor with Graves disease. The CDR3 sequence: CATKLSGNQPQHF. The CDR3 DNA follows: TGTGCCACGAAACTAAGCGGAAATCAGCCCCAGCATTTT.